This paragraph covers one T cell receptor beta chain sequence. Antigen specificity is unknown. This sample was taken from a study of cytomegalovirus exposure and HLA in healthy donors. Overall study results and limits: In a later analysis, HLA-associated TCR beta chains were more clonally expanded than equally common others. It was 150 to 200 TCR beta chains that were listed as cytomegalovirus-associated. A later analysis reportedly found fewer N-insertions in an Asian-associated ancestry cluster than the roughly 730-donor mean.

PCR primers comprised 60 Vbeta and 13 Jbeta primers. The table came from immunoSEQ multiplex PCR; TCRdb's copy has only in-frame clones and leaves some out. The sample data list some 130,000 clones. The sequenced sample was PBMCs. The receptor comes from a man between 18 and 29 years old in good health and CMV-seronegative.

CDR3 sequence: CASSLGTGGGNTIYF. CDR3 in DNA: TGCGCCAGCAGCTTGGGGACAGGGGGAGGAAACACCATATATTTT. The V gene is TRBV5-1, the J gene TRBJ1-3; 10 bases line up with TRBD1. The length of the CDR3 is 15 residues. Per germline, CDR1 SGHRS and CDR2 YFSETQ. The V gene end was trimmed by 0 bases and the J gene end by 4 bases; junction bases not matched to a gene: 1.